This TCR beta chain was recorded in a study of blood T cell repertoires in COVID-19. Study-wide background: Sites in the United States, Italy and Spain provided acute and convalescent COVID-19 samples. From T cells, B-cell-depleted T cells, or PBMCs came the material, which was cDNA or gDNA.

In the study's own analysis: For nucleated cells, counts were estimated from reference gene primer amplification. TCRdb's copy holds only in-frame clones and misses some; the assay was immunoSEQ multiplex PCR. The V and J calls and clone size are taken from that table; D and trimming were inferred from the DNA. This sample has 150,000 to 200,000 clones, with approximately 78% found just once. The sample taken for sequencing was peripheral blood. The origin of this receptor is a human donor in a cohort sampled during active COVID-19.

CDR3 sequence reads: CASSQGVRVGAFF. The DNA of the CDR3 is TGTGCCAGCAGCCAAGGAGTCCGAGTCGGGGCTTTCTTT. The genes are TRBV3-1 (or the pseudogene TRBV3-2) and TRBJ1-1; no definite D call. The length of the CDR3 is 13 residues. Germline V gene lookup returns CDR1 LGHDT and CDR2 YNNKEL (reference sequence). V lost 1 base, J lost 11 bases, and 14 bases lay in between.